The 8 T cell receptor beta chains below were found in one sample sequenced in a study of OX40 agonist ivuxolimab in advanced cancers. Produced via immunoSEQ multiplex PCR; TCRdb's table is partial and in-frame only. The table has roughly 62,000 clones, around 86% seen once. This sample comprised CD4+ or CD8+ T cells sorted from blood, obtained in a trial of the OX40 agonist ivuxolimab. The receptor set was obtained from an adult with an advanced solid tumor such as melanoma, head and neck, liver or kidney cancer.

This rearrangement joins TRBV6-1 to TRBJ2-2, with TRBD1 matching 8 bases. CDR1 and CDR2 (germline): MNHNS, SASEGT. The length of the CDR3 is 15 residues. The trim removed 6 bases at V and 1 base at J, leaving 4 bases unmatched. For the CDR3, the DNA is TGTGCCAGCAGCGCCGGGACAGGGAACACCGGGGAGCTGTTTTTT. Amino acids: CASSAGTGNTGELFF.

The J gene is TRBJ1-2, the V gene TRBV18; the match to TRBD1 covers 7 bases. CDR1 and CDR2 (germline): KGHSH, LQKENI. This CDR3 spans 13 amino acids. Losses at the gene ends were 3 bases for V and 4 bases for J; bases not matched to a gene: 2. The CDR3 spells CASSPDRVYGYTF. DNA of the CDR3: TGTGCCAGCTCACCTGACAGGGTCTATGGCTACACCTTC.

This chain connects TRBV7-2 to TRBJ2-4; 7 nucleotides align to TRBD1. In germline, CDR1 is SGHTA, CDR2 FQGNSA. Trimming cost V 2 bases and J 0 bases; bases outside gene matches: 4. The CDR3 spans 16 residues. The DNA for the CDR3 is TGTGCCAGCAGCTTAAGGGGGACAGCAGCCAAAAACATTCAGTACTTC. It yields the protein CASSLRGTAAKNIQYF.

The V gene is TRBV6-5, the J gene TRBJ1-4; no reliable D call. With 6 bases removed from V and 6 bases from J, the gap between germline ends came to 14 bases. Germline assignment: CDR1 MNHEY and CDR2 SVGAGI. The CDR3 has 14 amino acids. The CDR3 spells CASSRTRPDEKLFF. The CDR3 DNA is TGTGCCAGCAGCCGAACGCGACCCGATGAAAAACTGTTTTTT.

The CDR3 loop reads CASSSSLAGEGRAYEQYF. The CDR3 DNA is TGTGCCAGCAGCTCCTCACTAGCGGGAGAGGGGAGGGCCTACGAGCAGTACTTC. This chain connects TRBV5-4 to TRBJ2-7; 11 nucleotides agree with TRBD2. Germline values: CDR1 SGHNT, CDR2 YYREEE (reference sequence). CDR3 length: 18 amino acids. V lost 3 bases to trimming and J lost 2 bases; unmatched junction nucleotides: 13. Variable domain in full (rest from reference TRBV5-4 and TRBJ2-7): ETGVTQSPTHLIKTRGQQVTLRCSSQSGHNTVSWYQQALGQGPQFIFQYYREEENGRGNFPPRFSGLQFPNYSSELNVNALELDDSALYLCASSSSLAGEGRAYEQYFGPGTRLTVT.

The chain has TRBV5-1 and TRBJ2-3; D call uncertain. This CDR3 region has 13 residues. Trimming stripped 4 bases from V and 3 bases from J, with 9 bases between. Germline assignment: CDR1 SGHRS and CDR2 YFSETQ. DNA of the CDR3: TGCGCCAGCAGCACGCAGACTACAGATACGCAGTATTTT. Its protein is CASSTQTTDTQYF.

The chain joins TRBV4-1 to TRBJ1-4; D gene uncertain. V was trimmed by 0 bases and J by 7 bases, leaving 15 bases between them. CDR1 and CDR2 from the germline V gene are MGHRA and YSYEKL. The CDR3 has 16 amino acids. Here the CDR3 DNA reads TGCGCCAGCAGCCAAGACATGGTACCCGGTCGTGAAAAACTGTTTTTT. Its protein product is CASSQDMVPGREKLFF.

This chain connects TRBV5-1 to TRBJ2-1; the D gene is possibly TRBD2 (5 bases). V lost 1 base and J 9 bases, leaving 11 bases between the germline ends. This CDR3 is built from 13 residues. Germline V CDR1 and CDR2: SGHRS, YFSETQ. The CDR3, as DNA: TGCGCCAGCAGCTTGTTTTTCGGGGTTGAGCAGTTCTTC. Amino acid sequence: CASSLFFGVEQFF.